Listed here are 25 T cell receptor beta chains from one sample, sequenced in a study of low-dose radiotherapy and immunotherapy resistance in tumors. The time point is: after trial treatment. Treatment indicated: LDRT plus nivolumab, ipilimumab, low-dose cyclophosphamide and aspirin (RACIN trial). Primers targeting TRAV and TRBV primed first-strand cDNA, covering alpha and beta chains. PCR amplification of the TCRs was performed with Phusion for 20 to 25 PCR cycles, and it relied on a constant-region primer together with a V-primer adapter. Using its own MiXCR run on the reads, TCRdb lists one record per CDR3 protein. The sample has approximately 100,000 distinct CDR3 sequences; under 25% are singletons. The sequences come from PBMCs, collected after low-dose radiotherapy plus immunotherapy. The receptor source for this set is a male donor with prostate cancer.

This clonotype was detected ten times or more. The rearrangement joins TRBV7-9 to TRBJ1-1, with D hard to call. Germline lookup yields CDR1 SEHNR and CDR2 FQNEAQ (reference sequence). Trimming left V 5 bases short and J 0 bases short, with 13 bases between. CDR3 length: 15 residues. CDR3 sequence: CASSISGQMNTEAFF. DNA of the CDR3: TGTGCCAGCAGCATCTCGGGTCAGATGAACACTGAAGCTTTCTTT.

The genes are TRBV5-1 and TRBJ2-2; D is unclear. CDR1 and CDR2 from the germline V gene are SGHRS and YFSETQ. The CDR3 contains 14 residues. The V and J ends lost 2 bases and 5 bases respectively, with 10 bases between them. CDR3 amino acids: CASSLETLTGELFF. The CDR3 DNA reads TGCGCCAGCAGCTTAGAGACCCTTACCGGGGAGCTGTTTTTT.

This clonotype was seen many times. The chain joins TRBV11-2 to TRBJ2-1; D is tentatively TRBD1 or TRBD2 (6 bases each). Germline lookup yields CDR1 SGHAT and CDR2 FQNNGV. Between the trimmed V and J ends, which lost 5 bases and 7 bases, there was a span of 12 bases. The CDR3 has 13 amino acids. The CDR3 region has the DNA TGTGCCAGCAGCGAAGTAGGGGGGAATGAGCAGTTCTTC. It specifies CASSEVGGNEQFF.

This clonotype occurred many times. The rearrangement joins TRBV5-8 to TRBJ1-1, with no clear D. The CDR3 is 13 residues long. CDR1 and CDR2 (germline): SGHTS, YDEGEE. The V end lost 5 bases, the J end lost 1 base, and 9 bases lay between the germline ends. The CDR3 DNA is TGTGCCAGCAGGCGGACCCAGAACACTGAAGCTTTCTTT. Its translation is CASRRTQNTEAFF. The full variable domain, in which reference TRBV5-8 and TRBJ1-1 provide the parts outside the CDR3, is EAGVTQSPTHLIKTRGQQATLRCSPISGHTSVYWYQQALGLGLQFLLWYDEGEERNRGNFPPRFSGRQFPNYSSELNVNALELEDSALYLCASRRTQNTEAFFGQGTRLTVV.

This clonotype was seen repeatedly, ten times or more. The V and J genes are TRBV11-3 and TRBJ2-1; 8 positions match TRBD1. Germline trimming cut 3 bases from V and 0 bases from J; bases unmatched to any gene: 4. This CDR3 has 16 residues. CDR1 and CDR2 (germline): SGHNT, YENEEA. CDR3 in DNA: TGTGCCAGCAGCTTGACAGGGGTGAGCTCCTACAATGAGCAGTTCTTC. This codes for CASSLTGVSSYNEQFF. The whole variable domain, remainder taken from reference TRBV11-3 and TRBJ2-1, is EAGVVQSPRYKIIEKKQPVAFWCNPISGHNTLYWYLQNLGQGPELLIRYENEEAVDDSQLPKDRFSAERLKGVDSTLKIQPAELGDSAVYLCASSLTGVSSYNEQFFGPGTRLTVL.

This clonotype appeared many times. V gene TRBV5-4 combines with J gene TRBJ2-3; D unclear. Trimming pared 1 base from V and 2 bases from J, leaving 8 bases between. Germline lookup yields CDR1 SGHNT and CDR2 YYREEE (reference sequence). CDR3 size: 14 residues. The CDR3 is CASSLFRFTDTQYF. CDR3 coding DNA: TGTGCCAGCAGCTTGTTTCGTTTCACAGATACGCAGTATTTT.

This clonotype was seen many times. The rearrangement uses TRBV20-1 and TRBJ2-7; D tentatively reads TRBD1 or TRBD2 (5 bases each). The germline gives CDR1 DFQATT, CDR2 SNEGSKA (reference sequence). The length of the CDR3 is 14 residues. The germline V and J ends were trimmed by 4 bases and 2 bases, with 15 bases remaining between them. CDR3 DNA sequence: TGCAGTGCTAAAGGGGCAGTGACTACCTACGAGCAGTACTTC. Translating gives CSAKGAVTTYEQYF.

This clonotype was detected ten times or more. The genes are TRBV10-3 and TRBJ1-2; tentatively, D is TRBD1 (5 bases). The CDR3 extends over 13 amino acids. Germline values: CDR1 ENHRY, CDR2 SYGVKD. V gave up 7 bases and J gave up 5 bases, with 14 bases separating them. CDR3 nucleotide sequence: TGTGCCATCACGGCGGGCAGGGAGTATGGCTACACCTTC. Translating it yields CAITAGREYGYTF.

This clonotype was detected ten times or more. CDR3 DNA sequence: TGTGCCAGCAGCCAAGAAAAAGCCATTTGGGAGACCCAGTACTTC. It translates to CASSQEKAIWETQYF. The chain combines TRBV14 with TRBJ2-5; D gene uncertain. Trimming stripped 0 bases from V and 5 bases from J, with 13 bases between. Germline values: CDR1 SGHDN, CDR2 FVKESK. The CDR3 length is 15 residues. Together with reference TRBV14 and TRBJ2-5, the CDR3 gives the full variable domain: EAGVTQFPSHSVIEKGQTVTLRCDPISGHDNLYWYRRVMGKEIKFLLHFVKESKQDESGMPNNRFLAERTGGTYSTLKVQPAELEDSGVYFCASSQEKAIWETQYFGPGTRLLVL.

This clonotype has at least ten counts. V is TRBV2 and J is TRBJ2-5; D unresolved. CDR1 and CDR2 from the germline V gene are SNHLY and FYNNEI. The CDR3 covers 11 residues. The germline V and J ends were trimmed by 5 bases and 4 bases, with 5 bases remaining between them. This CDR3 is CASSSGETQYF. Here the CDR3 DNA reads TGTGCCAGCAGTTCCGGAGAGACCCAGTACTTC.

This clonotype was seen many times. The CDR3 region has the DNA TGTGCCATCAGTGCTGGACAGGGGCGGGGGGAAAAACTGTTTTTT. Encoded protein: CAISAGQGRGEKLFF. This chain links TRBV10-3 with TRBJ1-4; 9 bases align to TRBD1. This CDR3 has 15 amino acids. The germline V gene encodes CDR1 ENHRY and CDR2 SYGVKD. The ends lost 4 bases at V and 8 bases at J; junction bases unmatched: 8.

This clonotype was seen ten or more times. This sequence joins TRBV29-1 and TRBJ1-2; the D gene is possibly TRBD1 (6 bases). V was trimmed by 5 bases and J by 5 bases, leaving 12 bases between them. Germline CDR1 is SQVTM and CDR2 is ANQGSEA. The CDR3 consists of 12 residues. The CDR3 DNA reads TGCAGCGTTCGGCAGGGGAAGTATGGCTACACCTTC. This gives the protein CSVRQGKYGYTF.

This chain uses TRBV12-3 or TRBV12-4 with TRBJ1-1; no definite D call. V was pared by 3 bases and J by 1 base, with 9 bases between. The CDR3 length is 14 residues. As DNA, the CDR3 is TGTGCCAGCAGTTTCCGGGCGGCGAACACTGAAGCTTTCTTT. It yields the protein CASSFRAANTEAFF.

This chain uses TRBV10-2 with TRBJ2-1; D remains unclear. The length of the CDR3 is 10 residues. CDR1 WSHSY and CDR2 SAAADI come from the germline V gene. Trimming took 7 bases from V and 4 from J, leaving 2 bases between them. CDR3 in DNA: TGCGCCAGCAATTACAATGAGCAGTTCTTC. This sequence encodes CASNYNEQFF.

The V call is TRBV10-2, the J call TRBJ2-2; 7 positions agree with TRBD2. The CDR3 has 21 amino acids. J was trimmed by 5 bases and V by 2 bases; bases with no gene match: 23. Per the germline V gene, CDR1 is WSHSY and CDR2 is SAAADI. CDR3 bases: TGCGCCAGCAGTGAGCCCCTCCCCGAACTAGCGCCCCTTAAGAGTACCGGGGAGCTGTTTTTT. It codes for CASSEPLPELAPLKSTGELFF.

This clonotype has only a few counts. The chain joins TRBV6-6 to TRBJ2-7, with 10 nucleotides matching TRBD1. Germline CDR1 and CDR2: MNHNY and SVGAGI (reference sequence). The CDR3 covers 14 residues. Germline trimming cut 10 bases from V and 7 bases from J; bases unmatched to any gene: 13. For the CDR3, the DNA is TGTGCCATCTCCTCGGCGGGACAGGGGAGGGAGCAGTACTTC. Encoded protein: CAISSAGQGREQYF.

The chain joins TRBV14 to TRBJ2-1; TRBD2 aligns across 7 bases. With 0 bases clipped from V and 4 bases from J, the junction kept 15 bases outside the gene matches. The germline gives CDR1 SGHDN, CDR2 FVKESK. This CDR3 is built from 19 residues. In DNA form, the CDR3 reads TGTGCCAGCAGCCAAGATTCCGAGCGGGGAGCTCCCATTTACAATGAGCAGTTCTTC. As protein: CASSQDSERGAPIYNEQFF.

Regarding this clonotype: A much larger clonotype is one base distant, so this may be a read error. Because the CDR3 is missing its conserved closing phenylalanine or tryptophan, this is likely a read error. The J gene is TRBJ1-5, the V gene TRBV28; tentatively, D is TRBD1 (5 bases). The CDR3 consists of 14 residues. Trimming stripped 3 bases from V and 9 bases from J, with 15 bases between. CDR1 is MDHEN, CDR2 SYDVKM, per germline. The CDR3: CASSFMGPAGPQHS. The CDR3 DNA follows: TGTGCCAGCAGTTTTATGGGGCCCGCGGGGCCCCAGCATTCT.

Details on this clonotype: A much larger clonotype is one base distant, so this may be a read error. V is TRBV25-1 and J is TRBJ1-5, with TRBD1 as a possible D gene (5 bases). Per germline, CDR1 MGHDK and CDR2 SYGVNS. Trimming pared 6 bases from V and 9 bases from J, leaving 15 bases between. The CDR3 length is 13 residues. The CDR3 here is CASRKQVPRPQHF. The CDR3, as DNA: TGTGCCAGCAGAAAACAGGTCCCTCGGCCCCAGCATTTT.

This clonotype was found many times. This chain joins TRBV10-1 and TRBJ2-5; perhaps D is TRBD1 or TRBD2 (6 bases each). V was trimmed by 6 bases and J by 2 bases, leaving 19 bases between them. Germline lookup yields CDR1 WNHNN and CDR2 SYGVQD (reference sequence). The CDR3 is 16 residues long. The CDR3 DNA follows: TGCGCCAGCAGCGCGGGACACCCGGGGATACAAGAGACCCAGTACTTC. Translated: CASSAGHPGIQETQYF.

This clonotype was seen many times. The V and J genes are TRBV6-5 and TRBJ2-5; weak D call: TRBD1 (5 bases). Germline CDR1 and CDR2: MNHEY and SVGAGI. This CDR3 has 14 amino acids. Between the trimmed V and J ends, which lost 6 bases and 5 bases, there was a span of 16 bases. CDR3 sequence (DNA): TGTGCCAGCAGGTACAGGCCCTCCCTGGAGACCCAGTACTTC. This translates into CASRYRPSLETQYF.

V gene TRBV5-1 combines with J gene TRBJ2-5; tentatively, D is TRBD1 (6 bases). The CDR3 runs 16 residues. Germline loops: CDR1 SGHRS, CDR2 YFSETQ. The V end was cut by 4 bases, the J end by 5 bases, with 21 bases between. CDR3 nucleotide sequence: TGCGCCAGCAGCGTAGAAGGGGACAACACCGCGGAGACCCAGTACTTC. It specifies CASSVEGDNTAETQYF.

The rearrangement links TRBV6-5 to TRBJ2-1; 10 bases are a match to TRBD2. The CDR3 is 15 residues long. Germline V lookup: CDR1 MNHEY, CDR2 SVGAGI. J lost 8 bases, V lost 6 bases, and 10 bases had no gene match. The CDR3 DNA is TGTGCCAGCAGGGAGACTAGCGGGTTTTACTATGAGCAGTTCTTC. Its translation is CASRETSGFYYEQFF.

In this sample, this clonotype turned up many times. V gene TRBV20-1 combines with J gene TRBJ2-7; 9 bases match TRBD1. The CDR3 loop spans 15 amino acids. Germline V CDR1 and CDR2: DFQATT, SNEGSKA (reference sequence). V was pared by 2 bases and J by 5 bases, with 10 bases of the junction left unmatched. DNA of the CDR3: TGCAGTGCTAGATCTCCGGGACAGGGAATCGACGAGCAGTACTTC. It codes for CSARSPGQGIDEQYF.

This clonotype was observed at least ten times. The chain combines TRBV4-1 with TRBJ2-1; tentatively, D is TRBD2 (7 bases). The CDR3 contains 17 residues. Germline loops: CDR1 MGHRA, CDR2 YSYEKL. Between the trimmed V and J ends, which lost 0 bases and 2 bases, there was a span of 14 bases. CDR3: CASSQDWGGGPYNEQFF. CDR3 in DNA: TGCGCCAGCAGCCAAGATTGGGGGGGGGGGCCCTACAATGAGCAGTTCTTC.